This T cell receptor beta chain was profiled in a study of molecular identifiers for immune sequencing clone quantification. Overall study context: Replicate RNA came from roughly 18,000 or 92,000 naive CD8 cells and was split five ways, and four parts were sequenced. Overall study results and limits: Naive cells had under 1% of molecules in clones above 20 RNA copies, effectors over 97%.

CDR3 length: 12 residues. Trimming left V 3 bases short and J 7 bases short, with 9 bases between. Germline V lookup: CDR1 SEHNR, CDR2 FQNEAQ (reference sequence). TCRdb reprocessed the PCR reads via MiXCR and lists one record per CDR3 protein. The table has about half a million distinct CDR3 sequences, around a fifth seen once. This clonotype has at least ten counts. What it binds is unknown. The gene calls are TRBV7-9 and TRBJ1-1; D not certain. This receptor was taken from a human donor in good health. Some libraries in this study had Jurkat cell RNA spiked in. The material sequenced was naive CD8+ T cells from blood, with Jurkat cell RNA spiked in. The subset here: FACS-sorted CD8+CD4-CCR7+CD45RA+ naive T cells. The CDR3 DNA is TGTGCCAGCAGCTTGGCGCATGATGAAGCTTTCTTT. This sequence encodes CASSLAHDEAFF.